The 26 T cell receptor beta chains presented below share a single source sample, sequenced in a study of cytomegalovirus exposure and HLA in healthy donors. The PCR ran on 60 Vbeta and 13 Jbeta primers. Data came from immunoSEQ multiplex PCR; TCRdb stores just in-frame clones and leaves some out. This sample's table has approximately 40,000 clones. The material sequenced was PBMCs. These receptors originate from a woman aged 30 to 39 in good health and CMV-seronegative.

The chain is built from TRBV6-1 and TRBJ2-7; 9 bases are shared with TRBD1. Germline trimming cut 3 bases from V and 3 bases from J; bases unmatched to any gene: 9. This CDR3 has 16 residues. Germline loops: CDR1 MNHNS, CDR2 SASEGT. The CDR3 region has the DNA TGTGCCAGCAGTGAGCCAAGGGACAGGGCTAGCTACGAGCAGTACTTC. This codes for CASSEPRDRASYEQYF.

This sequence joins TRBV4-1 and TRBJ2-1, with D uncertain. Trimming removed 3 bases from V and 9 bases from J, with 12 bases in between. Germline CDR1 reads MGHRA; CDR2 reads YSYEKL. The CDR3 has 13 amino acids. The CDR3 spells CASSHPLGGEQFF. The CDR3 DNA is TGCGCCAGCAGCCATCCCTTAGGCGGTGAGCAGTTCTTC.

V is TRBV19 and J is TRBJ2-5, with 7 bases fitting TRBD1. There are 13 residues in the CDR3. Germline V gives CDR1 LNHDA, CDR2 SQIVND (reference sequence). Trimming took 6 bases from V and 5 from J; bases not matched to a gene: 6. CDR3 region: CASSAGGRETQYF. CDR3 sequence (DNA): TGTGCCAGTAGCGCAGGGGGTAGGGAGACCCAGTACTTC.

The rearrangement uses TRBV5-4 and TRBJ2-7; D is ambiguous. Germline loops: CDR1 SGHNT, CDR2 YYREEE (reference sequence). V was clipped by 3 bases and J by 0 bases, with 10 bases between them. The CDR3 loop spans 14 amino acids. Here the CDR3 DNA reads TGTGCCAGCAGCTACTCCGTTAGCTCCTACGAGCAGTACTTC. Translating it yields CASSYSVSSYEQYF. The whole variable domain, filled in from reference TRBV5-4 and TRBJ2-7, reads ETGVTQSPTHLIKTRGQQVTLRCSSQSGHNTVSWYQQALGQGPQFIFQYYREEENGRGNFPPRFSGLQFPNYSSELNVNALELDDSALYLCASSYSVSSYEQYFGPGTRLTVT.

This chain links TRBV5-1 with TRBJ2-5; 9 bases line up with TRBD1. CDR1 SGHRS and CDR2 YFSETQ come from the germline V gene. The CDR3 is 16 amino acids. V lost 4 bases and J lost 4; bases outside the gene matches: 11. In nucleotides, the CDR3 is TGCGCCAGCAGCCATGGCCCCGGGACAGGGCTAGAGACCCAGTACTTC. Protein sequence: CASSHGPGTGLETQYF.

The gene calls are TRBV18 and TRBJ2-3; D is undetermined. The CDR3 covers 13 residues. From germline, CDR1 is KGHSH and CDR2 LQKENI. V lost 3 bases to trimming and J lost 5 bases, with 9 bases between them. The CDR3 loop is CASSPLQQDTQYF. The DNA for the CDR3 is TGTGCCAGCTCACCCTTACAGCAAGATACGCAGTATTTT.

V gene TRBV10-2 combines with J gene TRBJ1-5; D ambiguous. With 3 bases removed from V and 4 bases from J, the gap between germline ends came to 7 bases. The CDR3 extends over 13 amino acids. Germline V gene data show CDR1 as WSHSY and CDR2 as SAAADI. The CDR3 DNA reads as TGCGCCAGCAGTGAAACAGAAAATCAGCCCCAGCATTTT. Translated, it gives CASSETENQPQHF.

The rearrangement joins TRBV10-3 to TRBJ2-1; D gene unclear. The CDR3 is 15 residues long. The germline gives CDR1 ENHRY, CDR2 SYGVKD. V dropped 0 bases and J dropped 3 bases, with 9 bases sitting between them. CDR3 sequence: CAISESARLYNEQFF. The CDR3 DNA is TGTGCCATCAGTGAGTCGGCACGTCTCTACAATGAGCAGTTCTTC.

The rearrangement links TRBV6-6 to TRBJ2-2; D call uncertain. Germline V gene lookup returns CDR1 MNHNY and CDR2 SVGAGI (reference sequence). Trimming shortened V by 2 bases and J by 6 bases, and 10 bases separated the two germline ends. The CDR3 loop spans 14 amino acids. CDR3 in DNA: TGTGCCAGCAGTTACAACAGCTGGGCCGGGGAGCTGTTTTTT. Amino acids: CASSYNSWAGELFF.

The chain is built from TRBV4-1 and TRBJ2-2, with TRBD2 identical over 11 bases. CDR1 is MGHRA and CDR2 is YSYEKL in the germline V gene. V lost 3 bases, J lost 1 base, and 7 bases stayed unmatched. The CDR3 loop spans 18 amino acids. In DNA, the CDR3 is TGCGCCAGCAGCCAGGCGGGACTAGCGGACGTGAACACCGGGGAGCTGTTTTTT. It codes for CASSQAGLADVNTGELFF.

This chain links TRBV4-1 with TRBJ2-7; D may be TRBD2 (5 bases). The V end lost 4 bases, the J end lost 0 bases, and 13 bases lay between the germline ends. The CDR3 has 15 amino acids. Germline values: CDR1 MGHRA, CDR2 YSYEKL. This chain's CDR3 is CASSPGITGSYEQYF. CDR3 coding DNA: TGCGCCAGCAGCCCCGGGATAACGGGCTCCTACGAGCAGTACTTC.

CDR3 in amino acids: CASSERVSYGYTF. CDR3 DNA: TGTGCCAGCAGTGAACGGGTCAGCTATGGCTACACCTTC. The chain combines TRBV6-1 with TRBJ1-2; no clear D. The CDR3 has 13 amino acids. V was clipped by 2 bases and J by 4 bases, with 8 bases between them. Germline values: CDR1 MNHNS, CDR2 SASEGT.

This rearrangement joins TRBV7-9 to TRBJ2-5, with a possible D match to TRBD2 (6 bases). V was trimmed by 1 base and J by 5 bases, leaving 11 bases between them. Germline CDR1 reads SEHNR; CDR2 reads FQNEAQ (reference sequence). The CDR3 has 14 residues. The CDR3 region is CASSLEAGLETQYF. In DNA, the CDR3 is TGTGCCAGCAGCTTAGAGGCGGGGCTGGAGACCCAGTACTTC.

The V and J genes are TRBV18 and TRBJ1-1; no reliable D call. CDR3 size: 14 residues. Germline-derived CDR1 and CDR2 are KGHSH and LQKENI. V was pared by 2 bases and J by 5 bases, with 12 bases between. The CDR3 DNA reads as TGTGCCAGCTCACCATACGAAAGGAGGACTGAAGCTTTCTTT. It yields the protein CASSPYERRTEAFF.

This chain's CDR3 is CASSEAGTGKHEQYF. CDR3 coding DNA: TGTGCCAGCAGTGAAGCCGGGACAGGGAAGCACGAGCAGTACTTC. The V and J genes are TRBV6-1 and TRBJ2-7; TRBD1 aligns across 9 bases. J gave up 5 bases and V 0 bases, and 5 bases lay outside the gene matches. The CDR3 is made up of 15 amino acids. In germline, CDR1 is MNHNS, CDR2 SASEGT.

The V gene is TRBV6-5, the J gene TRBJ1-2; no clear D gene. Per germline, CDR1 MNHEY and CDR2 SVGAGI. The CDR3 contains 14 residues. Trimming cost V 2 bases and J 4 bases, with 11 bases left between them. DNA of the CDR3: TGTGCCAGCAGTTACAGAGCTGTCGGCTATGGCTACACCTTC. This translates into CASSYRAVGYGYTF.

The chain has TRBV27 and TRBJ2-1; 13 bases fit TRBD2. The length of the CDR3 is 15 residues. Germline CDR1 is MNHEY and CDR2 is SMNVEV (reference sequence). Trimming removed 8 bases from V and 7 bases from J; junction bases left unmatched: 8. Here the CDR3 DNA reads TGTGCCAGCCGGACCCCGGGACTAGCGGGAAATGAGCAGTTCTTC. It is translated as CASRTPGLAGNEQFF.

This chain uses TRBV5-1 with TRBJ2-2; 11 positions match TRBD2. V shed 0 bases, J shed 5 bases, and the junction held 27 bases outside the gene matches. Germline V gives CDR1 SGHRS, CDR2 YFSETQ. This CDR3 has 24 residues. The CDR3 reads CASSLVRLGLAGGPDFTGTGELFF. The CDR3 region has the DNA TGCGCCAGCAGCTTGGTGCGTCTGGGGCTAGCGGGAGGCCCCGACTTTACGGGGACCGGGGAGCTGTTTTTT.

This chain links TRBV30 with TRBJ2-7; TRBD1 aligns across 7 bases. V lost 3 bases, J lost 0 bases, and 8 bases stayed unmatched. The CDR3 is 15 amino acids. The germline gives CDR1 GTSNPN, CDR2 SVGIG (reference sequence). The CDR3 sequence is CAWSRPGGSSYEQYF. CDR3 nucleotides: TGTGCCTGGAGCAGACCAGGGGGAAGCTCCTACGAGCAGTACTTC.

Written as DNA, the CDR3 is TGTGCCAGCAGCGTTTTTTCGGGACAGGGCAGCGAGCAGTACTTC. As protein: CASSVFSGQGSEQYF. The rearrangement uses TRBV9 and TRBJ2-7, with 9 bases matching TRBD1. Germline V gives CDR1 SGDLS, CDR2 YYNGEE. This CDR3 has 15 residues. The junction had 9 bases not matched to a gene; V was cut back by 2 bases and J by 6 bases.

The chain joins TRBV15 to TRBJ2-7; D gene unclear. This CDR3 spans 14 amino acids. The germline gives CDR1 LNHNV, CDR2 YYDKDF (reference sequence). Trimming shortened V by 0 bases and J by 2 bases, and 8 bases separated the two germline ends. The CDR3 nucleotides read TGTGCCACCAGCAGAGAGACTCCTACCTACGAGCAGTACTTC. Its protein is CATSRETPTYEQYF.

V gene TRBV29-1 combines with J gene TRBJ2-1; TRBD1 agrees at 7 bases. CDR1 SQVTM and CDR2 ANQGSEA come from the germline V gene. The CDR3 is 14 residues long. The V segment lost 6 bases and the J segment 5 bases; nucleotides outside the gene matches: 10. The CDR3 nucleotides read TGCAGCGTGGAGACTGACAGGGACCACAATGAGCAGTTCTTC. Its translation: CSVETDRDHNEQFF.

J is TRBJ1-1 and V is TRBV30; D ambiguous. This CDR3 is built from 12 residues. In germline, CDR1 is GTSNPN, CDR2 SVGIG (reference sequence). V gave up 2 bases and J gave up 10 bases, with 14 bases separating them. The CDR3 loop is CAWSPTGVAAFF. DNA for the CDR3: TGTGCCTGGAGTCCAACCGGGGTGGCAGCTTTCTTT.

The chain couples TRBV29-1 to TRBJ2-1; TRBD2 matches 12 bases. V shed 7 bases and J 3 bases; nucleotides not matched to a gene: 7. The CDR3 contains 15 residues. Germline-derived CDR1 and CDR2 are SQVTM and ANQGSEA. The CDR3 sequence is CSGARLAGVYNEQFF. The CDR3 nucleotides read TGCAGCGGTGCCCGACTAGCGGGAGTCTACAATGAGCAGTTCTTC.

This chain joins TRBV10-3 and TRBJ1-1, with TRBD1 matching over 9 bases. Germline lookup yields CDR1 ENHRY and CDR2 SYGVKD. Trimming at V came to 9 bases and at J to 1 base, leaving 6 bases not matched to a gene. CDR3 length equals 14 residues. Written as DNA, the CDR3 is TGTGCCATAAGACAGGGGGAGGGGAACACTGAAGCTTTCTTT. This translates into CAIRQGEGNTEAFF.

This chain connects TRBV29-1 to TRBJ2-7, with TRBD1 matching 9 bases. CDR3 length: 13 residues. Germline assignment: CDR1 SQVTM and CDR2 ANQGSEA. V was pared by 8 bases and J by 2 bases, with 7 bases of the junction left unmatched. The CDR3 here is CSIRTGVTYEQYF. CDR3 nucleotide sequence: TGCAGCATCAGGACAGGGGTCACCTACGAGCAGTACTTC.